A selection of T cell receptor beta chains follows, all from one sample in a study of T cell therapy after organ transplantation. No antigen has been identified for these receptors. Assay: immunoSEQ multiplex PCR; the TCRdb copy retains only in-frame clones and omits some. This sample has about 50,000 clones, with approximately 94% found just once. Here the sequenced sample was CD8+ T cells from blood, taken before autologous CMV-specific T cell therapy. The receptor set was obtained from a human patient who had received a solid organ transplant and had CMV disease. Each CDR3 is given without its conserved first and last residue.

j_call v_call cdr3_length cdr3_aa
TRBJ1-5 TRBV7-6 13 ASSPGGGGNQPQH
TRBJ1-1 TRBV19 14 ASSEDRGRQNTEAF
TRBJ1-2 TRBV29-1 10 SVEVGTGGYT
TRBJ2-1 TRBV11-2 14 ASSLVGWSSYNEQF
TRBJ1-1 TRBV6-5 12 ASSPSEENTEAF
TRBJ2-1 TRBV5-1 15 ASSLVPAGSSYNEQF
TRBJ1-1 TRBV6-5 12 ASGHSGGNTEAF
TRBJ2-2 TRBV7-9 11 ASSPTSPGELF
TRBJ1-5 TRBV10-2 12 ASSESVGGQPQH
TRBJ1-4 TRBV30 10 AWSAREEKLF
TRBJ1-1 TRBV11-3 13 ASSPRQGRGTEAF
TRBJ1-5 TRBV19 16 ASSIRDSPNHSNQPQH
TRBJ2-1 TRBV27 13 ASSPGVAGHNEQF
TRBJ2-5 TRBV29-1 10 SVKQGEETQY
TRBJ1-5 TRBV5-6 11 ASSLAGHQPQH
TRBJ2-7 TRBV19 12 ASTVSPEAYEQY
TRBJ2-7 TRBV19 11 ASSIDRHYEQY
TRBJ1-1 TRBV9 12 ASSVEAANTEAF
TRBJ2-3 TRBV27 13 ASSLTGEGTDTQY
TRBJ2-4 TRBV6-1 12 ASSEKGGVVIQY
TRBJ2-1 TRBV19 12 ASSRGVGDNEQF
TRBJ2-3 TRBV1 13 TSSPWDRGIDTQY
TRBJ2-7 TRBV5-4 15 ASSLGGLAGIRYEQY
TRBJ2-7 TRBV5-6 13 ASSHTSGSLPEQY
TRBJ2-7 TRBV4-1 13 ASSHLAGDEYEQY
TRBJ1-2 TRBV2 11 ASDPAENYGYT
TRBJ1-3 TRBV9 18 ASSGIRTDPEIDSGNTIY
TRBJ2-1 TRBV6-4 14 ASSDTGGSSYNEQF
TRBJ2-1 TRBV2 13 ASTPSGSSYNEQF
TRBJ2-7 TRBV7-8 10 ASSTTGTEQY
TRBJ1-2 TRBV5-6 15 ASSSLELTRVSRGYT
TRBJ1-3 TRBV28 11 ASSYPPDGTIY
TRBJ1-1 TRBV6-1 13 ASSAGHLLNTEAF
TRBJ1-1 TRBV4-1 14 ASSPRQGGRNTEAF
TRBJ1-2 TRBV10-1 13 ASSDPQGISYGYT
TRBJ1-2 TRBV18 13 ASSHNRDRDYGYT
TRBJ2-6 TRBV13 11 ASSSSWANVLT
TRBJ2-7 TRBV15 12 ATSRPDVSYEQY
TRBJ2-7 TRBV6-6 13 ASSLTLRGDYEQY
TRBJ2-7 TRBV15 13 ATSRVPSGTYEQY
TRBJ2-7 TRBV5-6 12 ASSRAGTGGEQY